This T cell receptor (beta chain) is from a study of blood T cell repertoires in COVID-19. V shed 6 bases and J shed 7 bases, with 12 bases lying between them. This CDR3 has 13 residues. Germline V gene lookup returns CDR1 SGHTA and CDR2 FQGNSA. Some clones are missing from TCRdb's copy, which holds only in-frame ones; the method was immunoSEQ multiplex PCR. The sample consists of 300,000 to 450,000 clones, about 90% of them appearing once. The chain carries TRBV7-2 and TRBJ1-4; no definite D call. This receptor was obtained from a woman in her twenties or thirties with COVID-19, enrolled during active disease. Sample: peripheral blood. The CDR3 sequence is CASSSEPGEKLFF. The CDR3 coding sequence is TGTGCCAGCAGTTCCGAACCGGGTGAAAAACTGTTTTTT.